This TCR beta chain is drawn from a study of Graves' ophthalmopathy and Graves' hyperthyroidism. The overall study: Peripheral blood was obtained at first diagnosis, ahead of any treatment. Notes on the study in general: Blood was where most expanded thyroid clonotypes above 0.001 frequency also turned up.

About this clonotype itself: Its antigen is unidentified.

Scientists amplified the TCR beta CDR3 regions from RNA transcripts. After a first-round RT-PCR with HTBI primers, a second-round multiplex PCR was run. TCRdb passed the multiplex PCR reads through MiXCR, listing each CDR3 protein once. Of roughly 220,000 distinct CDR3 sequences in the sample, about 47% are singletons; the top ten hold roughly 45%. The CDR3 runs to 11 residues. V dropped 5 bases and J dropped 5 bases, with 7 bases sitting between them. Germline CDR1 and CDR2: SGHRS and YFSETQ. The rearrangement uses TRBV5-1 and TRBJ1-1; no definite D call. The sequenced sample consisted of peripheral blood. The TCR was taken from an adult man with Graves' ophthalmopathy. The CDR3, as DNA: TGCGCCAGCAGAATTGGGACTGAAGCTTTCTTT. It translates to CASRIGTEAFF.